This entry is about one T cell receptor (beta chain). Its specificity is not known. The V gene lost 2 bases and the J gene lost 2 bases, with 16 bases spanning the gap. The CDR3 is 17 residues long. CDR1 and CDR2 (germline): MNHEY, SVGEGT. The data were obtained in a study of T cell repertoires in cytomegalovirus infection. Study-level information: Selection of CMV epitopes for the study included recently identified HLA-C-restricted and well-studied HLA-B-restricted ones. Indicated by public TCR beta signatures were CMV infection and matching HLA type.

TCRdb reprocessed the reads via MiXCR and lists one record per CDR3 protein. The sample includes a few hundred thousand distinct CDR3 sequences, about 39% of them seen just once. The receptor was derived from a human donor in good health (CMV status not recorded). Some clones in this sample may be carry-over from other donors' samples. The sample was cultured PBMCs, taken from culture after CMV antigen stimulation. V gene TRBV6-2 or TRBV6-3 combines with J gene TRBJ2-1; no firm D call. The CDR3 DNA follows: TGTGCCAGCAGTTACCCCCCCCGGCTGATGCCCTACAATGAGCAGTTCTTC. Encoded protein: CASSYPPRLMPYNEQFF.